The subject of this entry is one T cell receptor beta chain. Its antigen is as yet unknown. This record belongs to a study of cytomegalovirus exposure and HLA in healthy donors. The germline V gene encodes CDR1 SEHNR and CDR2 FQNEAQ (reference sequence). The V and J ends lost 2 bases and 3 bases respectively, with 11 bases between them. The CDR3 sequence is 15 residues long. Primers for the PCR totalled 60 Vbeta and 13 Jbeta. Profiling relied on immunoSEQ multiplex PCR, and the TCRdb table lists in-frame clones only, not all of them. The table has around 70,000 clones, roughly 60% seen once. Study-wide points: Some V segments could not be told apart, so they were left out, TRBV6-2 and TRBV6-3 among them. Another analysis was done later, and it associated 17,000 or so TCR beta sequences with HLA alleles at 0.05 false discovery rate.

The gene calls are TRBV7-9 and TRBJ2-1, with D possibly matching TRBD2 (5 bases). Sequencing was performed on PBMCs. The TCR comes from a man aged 25-45 years in good health and CMV-seronegative. As DNA, the CDR3 is TGTGCCAGCAGCTTAACGAGCGAGGGCTACAATGAGCAGTTCTTC. Translation: CASSLTSEGYNEQFF.